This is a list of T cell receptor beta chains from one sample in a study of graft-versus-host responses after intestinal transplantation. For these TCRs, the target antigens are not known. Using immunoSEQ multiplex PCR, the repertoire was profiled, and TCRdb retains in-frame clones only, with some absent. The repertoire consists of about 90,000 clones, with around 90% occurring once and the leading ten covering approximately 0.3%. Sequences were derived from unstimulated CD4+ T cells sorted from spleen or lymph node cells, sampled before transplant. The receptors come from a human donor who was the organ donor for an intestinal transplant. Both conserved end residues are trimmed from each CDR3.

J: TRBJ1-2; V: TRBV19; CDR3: ASSPVGTGANYGYT
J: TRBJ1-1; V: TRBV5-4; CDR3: ASSRTGRTEAF
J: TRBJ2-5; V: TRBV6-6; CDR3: ASSYDSDAQETQY
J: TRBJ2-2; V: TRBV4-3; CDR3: ASSRRGTGELF
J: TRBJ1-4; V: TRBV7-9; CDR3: ASSYATRRDRDNEKLF
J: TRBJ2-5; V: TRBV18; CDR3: ASSKRDLETQY
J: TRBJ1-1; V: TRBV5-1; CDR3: ASSFSLPGEAF
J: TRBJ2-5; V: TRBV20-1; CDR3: SAYRGETQY
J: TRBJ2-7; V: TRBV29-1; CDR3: SAGGLAGGGLSYEQY
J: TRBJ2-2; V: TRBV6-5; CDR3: ASRPNTADSGELF
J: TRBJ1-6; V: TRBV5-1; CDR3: ASSAPPAPLH
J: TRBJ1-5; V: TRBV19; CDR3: ASSIGSYRALSNQPQH
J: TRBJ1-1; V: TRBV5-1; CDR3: ASSWTGGKSPNTEAF
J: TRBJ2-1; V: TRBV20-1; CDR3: SATDWPVQF
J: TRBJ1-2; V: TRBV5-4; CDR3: ASSWGGGPGYT
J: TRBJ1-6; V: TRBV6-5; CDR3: ASRPDRFSPPH
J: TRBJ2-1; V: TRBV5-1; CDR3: ASSFAGSRNEQF
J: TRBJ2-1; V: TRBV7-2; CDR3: ASSAGTVSYNEQF
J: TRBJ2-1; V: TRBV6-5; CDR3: ASAQGLAGNNEQF
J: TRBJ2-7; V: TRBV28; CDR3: ASSLGQGPYEQY
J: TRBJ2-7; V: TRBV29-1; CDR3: SVGGQIEQY
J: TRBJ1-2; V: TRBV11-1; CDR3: ASSSSGVGYT
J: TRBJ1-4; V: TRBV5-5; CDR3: ASSRQANTNEKLF
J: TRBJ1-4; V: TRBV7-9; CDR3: ASGQGQGEKLF
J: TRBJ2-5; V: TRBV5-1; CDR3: ASSLGGTEETQY
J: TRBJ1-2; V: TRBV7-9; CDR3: ASSLALSNYGYT
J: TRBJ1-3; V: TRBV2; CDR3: ASSPNKDSISGNTIY
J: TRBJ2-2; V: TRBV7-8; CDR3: ASSPRVGGRVGELF
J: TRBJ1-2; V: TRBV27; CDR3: ASSSLDGLAGYT
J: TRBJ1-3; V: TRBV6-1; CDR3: ASSAWGTGRNTIY
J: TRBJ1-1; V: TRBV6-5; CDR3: AAGGQVNTEAF
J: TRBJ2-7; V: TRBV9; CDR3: ASSGGGHEQY
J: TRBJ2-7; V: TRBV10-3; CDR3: AISQQGSANEQY
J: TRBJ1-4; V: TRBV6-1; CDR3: ASTALPGQGLKLF
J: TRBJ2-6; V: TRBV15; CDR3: ATSRPGQGSGANVLT
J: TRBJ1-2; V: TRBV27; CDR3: ASRRTGGDGYT
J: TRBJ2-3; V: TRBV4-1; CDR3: ASSRLRGLAADTQY
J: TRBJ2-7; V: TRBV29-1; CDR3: SVARGRYEQY
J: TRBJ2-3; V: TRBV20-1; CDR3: SASPLAGGY
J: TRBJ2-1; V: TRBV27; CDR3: ASSFGEVPYNEQF
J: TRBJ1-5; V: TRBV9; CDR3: ASSSQGSNQPQH
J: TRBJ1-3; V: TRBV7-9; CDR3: ASSRTEASGNTIY
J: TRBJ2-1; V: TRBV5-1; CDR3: ASSFGAGGSEQF
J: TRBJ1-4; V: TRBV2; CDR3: ASSEDRGPEKLF
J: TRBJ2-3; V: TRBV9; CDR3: ASSVSSGSTDTQY
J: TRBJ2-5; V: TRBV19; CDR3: ASARGETQY
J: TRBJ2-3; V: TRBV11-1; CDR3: ASSDRLGSGDTQY
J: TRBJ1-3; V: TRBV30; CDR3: AWRHQGSGNTIY
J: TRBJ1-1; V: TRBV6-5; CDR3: ASSPGYWMNTEAF
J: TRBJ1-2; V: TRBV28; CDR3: ASSPTGHAYGYT
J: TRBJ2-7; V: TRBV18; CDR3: ASSQGTRSEQY
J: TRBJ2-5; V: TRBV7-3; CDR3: ASSPQTSGETQY
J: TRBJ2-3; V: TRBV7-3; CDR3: ASSTAGGGLVTQY
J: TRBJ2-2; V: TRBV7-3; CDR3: ASSLAPGHNTGELF
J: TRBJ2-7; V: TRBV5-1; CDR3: ASSLNRGQEAY
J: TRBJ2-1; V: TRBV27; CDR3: ASRSQGVSYNEQF